The TCR beta chain described here comes from a study of cytomegalovirus exposure and HLA in healthy donors. Study details: An early data release held approximately 80 million unique TCRs from HLA-typed donors.

Broader study findings: Indistinguishable V segments such as TRBV6-2 and TRBV6-3 were excluded. In vitro data verified a few CMV-associated chains as specific for CMV antigens.

On this clone itself: What it recognizes is unknown.

The CDR3 runs 15 residues. V lost 3 bases to trimming and J lost 4 bases, with 13 bases between them. CDR1 is LNHNV and CDR2 is YYDKDF in the germline V gene (reference sequence). It was with 60 Vbeta and 13 Jbeta primers that the PCR ran. TCRdb's table, derived via immunoSEQ multiplex PCR, lists solely in-frame clones and lacks some. The sample includes 150,000 to 200,000 clones, roughly four fifths of them seen just once. This rearrangement joins TRBV15 to TRBJ1-5; the D gene is possibly TRBD1 (6 bases). The clonotype was recovered from a female donor in good health and CMV-seronegative. Sequencing used PBMCs. DNA of the CDR3: TGTGCCACCAGCAGGGACGGACAGATTAATCAGCCCCAGCATTTT. Encoded protein: CATSRDGQINQPQHF. Using reference TRBV15 and TRBJ1-5 for the parts outside the CDR3, the full variable domain is DAMVIQNPRYQVTQFGKPVTLSCSQTLNHNVMYWYQQKSSQAPKLLFHYYDKDFNNEADTPDNFQSRRPNTSFCFLDIRSPGLGDTAMYLCATSRDGQINQPQHFGDGTRLSIL.